These T cell receptor beta chains were read from a single sample in a study of tumor-infiltrating lymphocytes in localized non-small cell lung cancer. Libraries were prepared by immunoSEQ multiplex PCR; TCRdb keeps only in-frame clonotypes and omits some of them. The sample carries thousands of clones, less than 75% recorded once. The sequenced sample consisted of lung tumor tissue. The source is a human donor with non-small cell lung cancer. Both conserved end residues are trimmed from each CDR3.

CDR3 protein | J gene | V gene
ASSLLGGNYGYT | TRBJ1-2 | TRBV27
ASSLWGGRQPQH | TRBJ1-5 | TRBV6-1
ASSQERGIQETQY | TRBJ2-5 | TRBV4-1
ASSPRTGSPYEQY | TRBJ2-7 | TRBV13
ASSLGGGPTGELF | TRBJ2-2 | TRBV5-1
ASRPGAGVGANVLT | TRBJ2-6 | TRBV2
ASTSEGSSYNEQF | TRBJ2-1 | TRBV7-8
ASSQGIVSYEQY | TRBJ2-7 | TRBV7-3
ASSRGDRSAQETQY | TRBJ2-5 | TRBV7-2
ASRRAGGRNTGELF | TRBJ2-2 | TRBV5-6
ASSREGGGANTGELF | TRBJ2-2 | TRBV6-4
ASSTPGTTGNYGYT | TRBJ1-2 | TRBV5-4
ASSSDTTGELF | TRBJ2-2 | TRBV7-3
ASSPRGGSTNEKLF | TRBJ1-4 | TRBV7-9
ASSWRQGRDEKLF | TRBJ1-4 | TRBV19
ASSGRMNTEAF | TRBJ1-1 | TRBV13
ASSLGAGALH | TRBJ1-6 | TRBV6-5
ASNGTGGFSGNTIY | TRBJ1-3 | TRBV5-5
ASSLVGQPGVSPLH | TRBJ1-6 | TRBV5-1
ASSTQLNTEAF | TRBJ1-1 | TRBV6-6
ASSLRERGSTDTQY | TRBJ2-3 | TRBV7-3
ASSLDTRTQY | TRBJ2-5 | TRBV4-3
ASTRRGTYNSPLH | TRBJ1-6 | TRBV6-5
ASSLRQGTYEQY | TRBJ2-7 | TRBV5-6
ATSTSPVYEQY | TRBJ2-7 | TRBV15
ATSRPVSGYNEQF | TRBJ2-1 | TRBV15
ASSLVDRSYEQY | TRBJ2-7 | TRBV5-4
ASSFVLGGGANEQF | TRBJ2-1 | TRBV5-1
ASSLGVGGAGNEQF | TRBJ2-1 | TRBV11-3
AWSEGQGNQPQH | TRBJ1-5 | TRBV30
ASNVGGADIQY | TRBJ2-4 | TRBV6-1